This T cell receptor (beta chain) was found in a study of T cells after yellow fever vaccination. Study-level information: Fractions containing few cells were prepared with SMART-Seq v4 Ultra Low Input. Regarding the study as a whole: From the bulk population, abundant clonotypes could contaminate and appear within FACS-sorted repertoires. Weaker, the secondary response peaked sooner, at day 5 versus 15. Some clonotypes, a small share, were shared between CD4 and CD8 compartments.

A note on this clonotype: Its cognate antigen is unknown.

TCRdb re-called the 5' RACE reads with MiXCR, one entry per CDR3 protein. Of approximately 550,000 distinct CDR3 sequences in the sample, approximately 13% are singletons; the top ten hold over 12%. Germline V gene data show CDR1 as SQVTM and CDR2 as ANQGSEA. The V and J ends lost 6 bases and 5 bases, in that order; junction bases with no gene match: 13. The CDR3 has 15 amino acids. Sequencing was performed on PBMCs, taken on the day of the yellow fever booster vaccination. This receptor was obtained from a young man who received the YFV17D yellow fever vaccine. J is TRBJ1-1 and V is TRBV29-1; 9 nucleotides line up with TRBD1. As DNA, the CDR3 is TGCAGCGTCCGTCCCGGGACAGGGTCGGGGACTGAAGCTTTCTTT. Translated, it gives CSVRPGTGSGTEAFF.